The clone carrying this TCR beta chain has just a few counts. This sample stems from a study of patients and donors after allogeneic stem cell transplantation. Germline V gives CDR1 DFQATT, CDR2 SNEGSKA (reference sequence). V was pared by 2 bases and J by 3 bases, with 17 bases between. CDR3 size: 15 residues. TCRdb called the RT-PCR reads again in MiXCR, with one record for every CDR3 protein. The table has approximately 98,000 distinct CDR3 sequences, approximately 40% seen once. The rearrangement joins TRBV20-1 to TRBJ2-7; possibly TRBD2 for D (6 bases). This clonotype was obtained from a human donor who was either an allogeneic HSCT recipient or a stem cell or donor lymphocyte infusion donor (not recorded which). It is not recorded whose cells these are; they may come from a transplant donor. The sample was blood, either unsorted or a sorted T cell fraction (not recorded which). DNA for the CDR3: TGCAGTGCTAGAAGGAGGGGACTGTCGAGCTACGAGCAGTACTTC. This codes for CSARRRGLSSYEQYF.